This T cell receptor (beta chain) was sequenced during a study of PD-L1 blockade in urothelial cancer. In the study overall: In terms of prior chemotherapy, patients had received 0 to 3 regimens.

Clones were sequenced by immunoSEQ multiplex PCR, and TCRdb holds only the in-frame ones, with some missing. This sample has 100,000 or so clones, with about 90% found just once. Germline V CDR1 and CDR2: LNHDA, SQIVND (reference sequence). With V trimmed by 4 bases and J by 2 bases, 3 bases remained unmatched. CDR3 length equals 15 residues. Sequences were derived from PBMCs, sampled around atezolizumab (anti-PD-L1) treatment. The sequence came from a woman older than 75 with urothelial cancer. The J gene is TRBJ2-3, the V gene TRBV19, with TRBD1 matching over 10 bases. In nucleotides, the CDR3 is TGTGCCAGTAGTACCCGACAGGGGGCCACAGATACGCAGTATTTT. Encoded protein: CASSTRQGATDTQYF.